This TCR beta chain is drawn from a study of cytomegalovirus exposure and HLA in healthy donors. PCR involved 60 Vbeta and 13 Jbeta primers. Clones were read by immunoSEQ multiplex PCR, and TCRdb kept only the in-frame ones, dropping some. In the table there are around 35,000 clones, around 70% of which are singletons. In germline, CDR1 is LNHDA, CDR2 SQIVND (reference sequence). The V and J ends lost 5 bases and 8 bases, in that order; junction bases with no gene match: 7. The CDR3 extends over 13 amino acids. The sample was PBMCs. This sequence joins TRBV19 and TRBJ1-2, with 8 bases matching TRBD1. The sequence was collected from a man aged 25 to 45 in good health and CMV-seronegative. The CDR3 nucleotides read TGTGCCAGTAGTCGACAGGGGTATGGAGGCTACACCTTC. This sequence encodes CASSRQGYGGYTF.